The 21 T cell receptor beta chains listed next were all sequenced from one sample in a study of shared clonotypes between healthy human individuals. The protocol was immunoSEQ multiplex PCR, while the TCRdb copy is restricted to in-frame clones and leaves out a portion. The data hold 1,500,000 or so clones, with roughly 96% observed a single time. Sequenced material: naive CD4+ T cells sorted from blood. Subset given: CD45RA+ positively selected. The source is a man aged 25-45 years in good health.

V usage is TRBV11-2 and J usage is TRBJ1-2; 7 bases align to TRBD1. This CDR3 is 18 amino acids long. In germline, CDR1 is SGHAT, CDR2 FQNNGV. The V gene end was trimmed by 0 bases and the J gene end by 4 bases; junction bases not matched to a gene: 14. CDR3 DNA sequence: TGTGCCAGCAGCTTAGAGATATCCCGGGACAGCCCTTCCTATGGCTACACCTTC. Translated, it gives CASSLEISRDSPSYGYTF.

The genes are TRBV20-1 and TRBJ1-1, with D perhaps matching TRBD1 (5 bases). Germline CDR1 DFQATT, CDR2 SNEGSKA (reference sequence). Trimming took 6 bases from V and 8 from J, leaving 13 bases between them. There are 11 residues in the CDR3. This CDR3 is CSAQVIREAFF. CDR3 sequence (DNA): TGCAGTGCACAGGTAATACGGGAAGCTTTCTTT.

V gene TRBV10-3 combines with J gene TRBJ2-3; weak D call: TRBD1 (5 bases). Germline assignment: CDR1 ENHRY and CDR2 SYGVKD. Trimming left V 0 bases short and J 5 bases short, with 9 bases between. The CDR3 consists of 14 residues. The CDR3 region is CAISESRGQDTQYF. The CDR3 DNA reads TGTGCCATCAGTGAGTCAAGGGGTCAAGATACGCAGTATTTT.

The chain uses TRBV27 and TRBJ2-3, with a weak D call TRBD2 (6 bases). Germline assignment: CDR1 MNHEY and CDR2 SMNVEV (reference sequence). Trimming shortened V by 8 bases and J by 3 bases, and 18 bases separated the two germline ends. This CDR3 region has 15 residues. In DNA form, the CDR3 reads TGTGCCAGCTACCCGGCCCGGGACTCAACAGATACGCAGTATTTT. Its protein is CASYPARDSTDTQYF.

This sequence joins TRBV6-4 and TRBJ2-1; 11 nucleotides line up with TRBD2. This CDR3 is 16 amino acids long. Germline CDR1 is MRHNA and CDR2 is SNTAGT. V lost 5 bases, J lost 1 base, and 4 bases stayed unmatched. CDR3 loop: CASSLIAGGSYNEQFF. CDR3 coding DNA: TGTGCCAGCAGTTTAATAGCGGGAGGGTCCTACAATGAGCAGTTCTTC.

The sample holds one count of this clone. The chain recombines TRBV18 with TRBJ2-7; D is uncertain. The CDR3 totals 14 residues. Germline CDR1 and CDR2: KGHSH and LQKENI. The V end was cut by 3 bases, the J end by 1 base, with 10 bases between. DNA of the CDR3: TGTGCCAGCTCACCTCGCGGCAGATCCTACGAGCAGTACTTC. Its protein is CASSPRGRSYEQYF.

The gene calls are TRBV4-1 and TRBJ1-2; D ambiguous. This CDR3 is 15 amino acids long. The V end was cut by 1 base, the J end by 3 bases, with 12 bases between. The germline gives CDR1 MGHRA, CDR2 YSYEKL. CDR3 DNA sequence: TGCGCCAGCAGCCAAGTCTACGATAAGGACTATGGCTACACCTTC. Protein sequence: CASSQVYDKDYGYTF.

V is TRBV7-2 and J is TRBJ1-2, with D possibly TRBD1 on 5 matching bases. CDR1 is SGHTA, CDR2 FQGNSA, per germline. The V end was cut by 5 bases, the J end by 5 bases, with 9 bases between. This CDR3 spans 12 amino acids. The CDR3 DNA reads TGTGCCAGCAGCCAGTGGGGGTATGGCTACACCTTC. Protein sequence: CASSQWGYGYTF. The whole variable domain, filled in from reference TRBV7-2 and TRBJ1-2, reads GAGVSQSPSNKVTEKGKDVELRCDPISGHTALYWYRQSLGQGLEFLIYFQGNSAPDKSGLPSDRFSAERTGGSVSTLTIQRTQQEDSAVYLCASSQWGYGYTFGSGTRLTVV.

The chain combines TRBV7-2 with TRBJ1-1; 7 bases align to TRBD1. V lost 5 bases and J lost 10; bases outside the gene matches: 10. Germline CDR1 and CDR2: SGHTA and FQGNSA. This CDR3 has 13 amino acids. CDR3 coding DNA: TGTGCCAGCAGCCCGACGACAGGGATCGGAGCTTTCTTT. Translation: CASSPTTGIGAFF.

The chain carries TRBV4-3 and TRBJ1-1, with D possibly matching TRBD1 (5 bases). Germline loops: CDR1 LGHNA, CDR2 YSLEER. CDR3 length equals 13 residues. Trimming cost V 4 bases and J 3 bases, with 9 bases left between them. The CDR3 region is CASSRDSYTEAFF. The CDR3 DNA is TGCGCCAGCAGCCGTGACAGCTACACTGAAGCTTTCTTT.

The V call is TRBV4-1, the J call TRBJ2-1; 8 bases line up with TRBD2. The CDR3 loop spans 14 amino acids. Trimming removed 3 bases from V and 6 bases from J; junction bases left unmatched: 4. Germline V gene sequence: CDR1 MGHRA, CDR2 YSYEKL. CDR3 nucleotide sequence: TGCGCCAGCAGCCAGGAGCGGGAGTTCAATGAGCAGTTCTTC. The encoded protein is CASSQEREFNEQFF.

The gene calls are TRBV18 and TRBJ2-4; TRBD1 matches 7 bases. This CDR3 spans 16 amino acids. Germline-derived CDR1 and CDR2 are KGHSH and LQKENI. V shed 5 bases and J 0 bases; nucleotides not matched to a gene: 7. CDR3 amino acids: CASSSRDRIAKNIQYF. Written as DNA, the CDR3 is TGTGCCAGCTCATCCCGGGACAGAATAGCCAAAAACATTCAGTACTTC.

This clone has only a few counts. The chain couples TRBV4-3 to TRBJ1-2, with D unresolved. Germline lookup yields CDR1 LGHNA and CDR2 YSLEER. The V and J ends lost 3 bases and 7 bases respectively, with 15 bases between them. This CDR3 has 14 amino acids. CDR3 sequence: CASSQDQSGSGYTF. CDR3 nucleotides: TGCGCCAGCAGCCAGGATCAGAGCGGTAGTGGCTACACCTTC.

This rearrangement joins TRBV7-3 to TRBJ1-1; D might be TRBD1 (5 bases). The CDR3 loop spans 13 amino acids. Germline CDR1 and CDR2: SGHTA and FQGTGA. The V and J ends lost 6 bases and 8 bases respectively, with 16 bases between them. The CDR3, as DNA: TGTGCCAGCAGTCGACAGTTTAGTAGAGAAGCTTTCTTT. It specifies CASSRQFSREAFF.

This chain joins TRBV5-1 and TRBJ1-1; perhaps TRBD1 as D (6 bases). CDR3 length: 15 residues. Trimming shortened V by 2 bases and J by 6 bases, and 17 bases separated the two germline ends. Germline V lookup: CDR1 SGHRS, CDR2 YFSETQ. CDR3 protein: CASSFRTEQGAEAFF. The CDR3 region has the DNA TGCGCCAGCAGCTTCCGAACCGAACAGGGTGCTGAAGCTTTCTTT.

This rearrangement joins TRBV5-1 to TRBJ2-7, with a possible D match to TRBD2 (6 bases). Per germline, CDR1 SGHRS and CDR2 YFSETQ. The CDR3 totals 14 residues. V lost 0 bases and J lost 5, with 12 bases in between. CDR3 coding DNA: TGCGCCAGCAGCTTGGGAGCTAGCGTTCACGAGCAGTACTTC. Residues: CASSLGASVHEQYF.

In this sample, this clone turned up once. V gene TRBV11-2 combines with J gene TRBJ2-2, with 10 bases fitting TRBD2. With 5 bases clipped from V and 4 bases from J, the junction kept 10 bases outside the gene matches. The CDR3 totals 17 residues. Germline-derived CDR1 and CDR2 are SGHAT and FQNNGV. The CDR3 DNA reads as TGTGCCAGCAGCCCCGCGGTACTAGCGGGACTCACCGGGGAGCTGTTTTTT. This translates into CASSPAVLAGLTGELFF.

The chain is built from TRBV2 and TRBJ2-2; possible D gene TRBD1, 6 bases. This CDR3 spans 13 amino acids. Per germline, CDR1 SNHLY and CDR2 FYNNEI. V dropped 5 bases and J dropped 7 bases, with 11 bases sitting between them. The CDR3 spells CASSYRVGGELFF. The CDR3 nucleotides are TGTGCCAGCAGTTACAGGGTGGGCGGGGAGCTGTTTTTT.

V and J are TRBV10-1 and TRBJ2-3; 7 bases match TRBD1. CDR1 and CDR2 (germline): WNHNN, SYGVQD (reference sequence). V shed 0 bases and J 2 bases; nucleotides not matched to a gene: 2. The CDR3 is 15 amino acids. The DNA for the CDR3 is TGCGCCAGCAGTGAGTCTGACAGGGACACAGATACGCAGTATTTT. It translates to CASSESDRDTDTQYF.

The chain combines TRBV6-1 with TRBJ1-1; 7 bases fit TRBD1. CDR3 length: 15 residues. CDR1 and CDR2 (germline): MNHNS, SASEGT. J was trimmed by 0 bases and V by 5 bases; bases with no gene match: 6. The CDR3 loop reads CASSSGQTMNTEAFF. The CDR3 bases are TGTGCCAGCAGTTCGGGACAGACTATGAACACTGAAGCTTTCTTT.

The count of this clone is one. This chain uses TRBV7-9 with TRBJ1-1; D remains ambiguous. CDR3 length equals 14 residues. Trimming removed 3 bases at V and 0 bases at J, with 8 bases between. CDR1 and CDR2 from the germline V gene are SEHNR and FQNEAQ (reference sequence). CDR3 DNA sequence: TGTGCCAGCAGCTTGAAGGCAGTGAACACTGAAGCTTTCTTT. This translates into CASSLKAVNTEAFF.